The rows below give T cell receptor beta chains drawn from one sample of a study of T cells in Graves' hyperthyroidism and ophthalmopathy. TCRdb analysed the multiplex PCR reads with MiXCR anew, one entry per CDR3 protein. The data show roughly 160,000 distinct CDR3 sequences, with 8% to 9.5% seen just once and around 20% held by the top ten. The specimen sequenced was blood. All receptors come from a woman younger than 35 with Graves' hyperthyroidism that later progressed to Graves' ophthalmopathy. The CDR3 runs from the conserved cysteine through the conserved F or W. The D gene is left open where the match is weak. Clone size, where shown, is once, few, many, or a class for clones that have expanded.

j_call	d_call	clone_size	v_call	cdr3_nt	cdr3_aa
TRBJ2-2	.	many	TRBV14	TGTGCCAGCAGCCCGCATGAGCGGGTCTCGAACACCGGGGAGCTGTTTTTT	CASSPHERVSNTGELFF
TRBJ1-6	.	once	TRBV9	TGTGCCAGCAGCGCGGCGACAGTCTTTAATTCACCCCTCCACTTT	CASSAATVFNSPLHF
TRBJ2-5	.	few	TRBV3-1	TGTGCCGGGGGCTCCTTAGAGACCCAGTACTTC	CAGGSLETQYF
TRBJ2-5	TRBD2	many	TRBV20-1	TGCAGTGCTAGAGATCTAGTCGCTAGCGGACACCAGTACCAAGAGACCCAGTACTTC	CSARDLVASGHQYQETQYF
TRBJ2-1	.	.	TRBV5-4	TGTGCCAGCAGTCGGGGGACTGGTCTATACAATGAGCAGTTCTTC	CASSRGTGLYNEQFF
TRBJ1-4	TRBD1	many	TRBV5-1	TGCGCCAGCAGCTTCGGGACAGCCAATGAAAAACTGTTTTTT	CASSFGTANEKLFF
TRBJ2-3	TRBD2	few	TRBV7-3	TGTGCCAGCAGCTTACTGACTAGCGGGGGGGAAAGCACAGATACGCAGTATTTT	CASSLLTSGGESTDTQYF
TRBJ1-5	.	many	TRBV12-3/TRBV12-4	TGTGCCAGCAGTTCCCAATCCGCAATTTTCCAGCCCCAGCATTTT	CASSSQSAIFQPQHF
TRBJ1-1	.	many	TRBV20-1	TGCAGTGCTCCCCAGAACGGGAACACTGAAGCTTTCTTT	CSAPQNGNTEAFF
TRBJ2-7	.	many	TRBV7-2	TGTGCCAGCAGCTTCCCCTGGCGGGAGCAGTACTTC	CASSFPWREQYF
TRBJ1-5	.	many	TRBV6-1	TGTGCCAGCAGTGTTCAACAGCCCCAGCATTTT	CASSVQQPQHF
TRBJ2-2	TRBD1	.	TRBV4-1	TGCGCCAGCAGCCAACCGGGACAGGGAGGAACCGGGGAGCTGTTTTTT	CASSQPGQGGTGELFF
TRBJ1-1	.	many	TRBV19	TGTGCCAGTTCTTGGCGTTCTCACACTGAAGCTTTCTTT	CASSWRSHTEAFF
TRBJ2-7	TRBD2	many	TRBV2	TGTGCCAGCACCCCGCGGACTAGCGGAAAAGCAGCGCAGTACTTC	CASTPRTSGKAAQYF
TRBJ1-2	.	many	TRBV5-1	TGCGCCAGCAGCTTGGCCGGACGGGCCTATGGCTACACCTTC	CASSLAGRAYGYTF
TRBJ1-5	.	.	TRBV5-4	TGTGCCAGCAGCCAGGACTCCTCAGATACGCAGCATTTT	CASSQDSSDTQHF
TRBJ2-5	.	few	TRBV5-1	TGCGCCAGCAGCTTGGGGCGGGCCGGACTGCTAATTGTCGAGACCCAGTACTTC	CASSLGRAGLLIVETQYF
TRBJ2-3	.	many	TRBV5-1	TGCGCCAGCAGCCGTAGTAATAGGGTCACGGATACGCAGTATTTT	CASSRSNRVTDTQYF
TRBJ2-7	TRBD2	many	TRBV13	TGTGCCAGCAGCTCACGTAGACTAGCGGGAAACTCCTACGAGCAGTACTTC	CASSSRRLAGNSYEQYF
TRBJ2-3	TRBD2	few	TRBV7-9	TGTGCCAGCAGCTCTCTAGCGGGAGTGGGGGATACGCAGTATTTT	CASSSLAGVGDTQYF
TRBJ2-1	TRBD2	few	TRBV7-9	TGTGCCAGCAGCTTAGGTGGTTTACTAGCGGGAGGGGACTACAATGAGCAGTTCTTC	CASSLGGLLAGGDYNEQFF
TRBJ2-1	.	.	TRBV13	TGTGCCAGCAGCTTATCCCGGGATGAGCAGTTCTTC	CASSLSRDEQFF
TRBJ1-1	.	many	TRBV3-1	TGTGCCAGCAGCCAAGGGGGGATGATAGGAAACACTGAAGCTTTCTTT	CASSQGGMIGNTEAFF
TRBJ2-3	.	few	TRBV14	TGTGCCAGCAGCCGAACGTATGCGGGGCCAGGTGGAGATACGCAGTATTTT	CASSRTYAGPGGDTQYF
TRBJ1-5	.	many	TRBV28	TGTGCCAGCAGAGCTGGGAATCAGCCCCAGCATTTT	CASRAGNQPQHF
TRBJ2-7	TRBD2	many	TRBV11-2	TGTGCCAGCAGCCGGGACTATTATTACGAGCAGTACTTC	CASSRDYYYEQYF
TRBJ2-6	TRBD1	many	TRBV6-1	TGTGCCAGCAGTCAACTGGACAGGGGTTCTGGGGCCAACGTCCTGACTTTC	CASSQLDRGSGANVLTF
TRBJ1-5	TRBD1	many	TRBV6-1	TGTGCCAGCAGTGCGGTTGGGACAGGGAGAAATCAGCCCCAGCATTTT	CASSAVGTGRNQPQHF
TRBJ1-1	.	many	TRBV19	TGTGCCAGTACCGCACAGGGCATGAACACTGAAGCTTTCTTT	CASTAQGMNTEAFF
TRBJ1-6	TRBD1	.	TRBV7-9	TGTGCCAGCAGCTTAGAAACAGGGGGTGGTTCACCCCTCCACTTT	CASSLETGGGSPLHF
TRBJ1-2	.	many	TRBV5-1	TGCGCCAGCAGCTTTGGGAACAGGCTCGAAGGAGGCTATGGCTACACCTTC	CASSFGNRLEGGYGYTF
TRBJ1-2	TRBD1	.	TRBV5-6	TGTGCCAGCAGCTTGGCCGGGACAGGGACTAGCTACACCTTC	CASSLAGTGTSYTF
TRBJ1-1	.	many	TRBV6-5	TGTGCCAGCAGTTACCGAGGACAAACTGAAGCTTTCTTT	CASSYRGQTEAFF
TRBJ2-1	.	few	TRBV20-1	TGCAGTGCTAGGGGGAGCTCCTACAATGAGCAGCTCTTC	CSARGSSYNEQLF
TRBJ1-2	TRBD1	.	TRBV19	TGTGCCAGTAGCGGGACAGGGTCATATGGCTACACCTTC	CASSGTGSYGYTF
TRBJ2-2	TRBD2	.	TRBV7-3	TGTGCCAGCAGCTCTGGTGCGGGGGGGATCGGGGAGCTGTTTTTT	CASSSGAGGIGELFF
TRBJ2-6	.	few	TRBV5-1	TGCGCCAGCACCCCCGGACAGATATCAGACCTTCTCTCTGGGGCCAACGTCCTGACTTTC	CASTPGQISDLLSGANVLTF